Listed below are T cell receptor beta chains from one sample, sequenced in a study of a mutant IDH1 vaccine in newly diagnosed glioma. Sequencing used immunoSEQ multiplex PCR; TCRdb keeps in-frame clones, though not all of them. The data contain approximately 80,000 clones, 70% to 90% of them singletons. Their specific antigens are unknown. The specimen comprised PBMCs, sampled from a glioma patient whose treatment included an IDH1 peptide vaccine. The receptors derive from a man aged 35-49 years with glioma. CDR3s include the opening cysteine and the closing phenylalanine or tryptophan. The order of the fields is V gene, D gene, CDR3 length, J gene, clone size, CDR3 protein, CDR3 DNA. D genes are given only for firm matches. The size field is filled for only some rows; it gives once, few, many or a size class.

V: TRBV5-1
D: TRBD2
length: 20
J: TRBJ2-1
size: -
CDR3: CASSLEGSAGGLASYNEQFF
DNA: TGCGCCAGCAGCTTGGAAGGGTCAGCGGGGGGTCTCGCGTCCTACAATGAGCAGTTCTTC

V: TRBV18
D: TRBD1
length: 21
J: TRBJ1-1
size: -
CDR3: CASSLLDNTGTGNNLHTEAFF
DNA: TGTGCCAGCTCCCTCCTAGATAACACCGGGACAGGGAACAACCTTCACACTGAAGCTTTCTTT

V: TRBV18
D: -
length: 14
J: TRBJ2-3
size: -
CDR3: CASSPNPPPYTQYF
DNA: TGTGCCAGCTCACCAAACCCGCCCCCATATACGCAGTATTTT

V: TRBV11-2
D: -
length: 16
J: TRBJ2-5
size: -
CDR3: CASSLDSDARQETQYF
DNA: TGTGCCAGCAGCTTAGATTCGGACGCCCGCCAAGAGACCCAGTACTTC

V: TRBV19
D: -
length: 12
J: TRBJ2-1
size: -
CDR3: CASSSQNHEQFF
DNA: TGTGCCAGTAGTAGTCAGAATCATGAGCAGTTCTTC

V: TRBV7-2
D: -
length: 14
J: TRBJ1-4
size: -
CDR3: CASSLSRRDEKLFF
DNA: TGTGCCAGCAGCTTATCACGACGAGATGAAAAACTGTTTTTT

V: TRBV28
D: -
length: 13
J: TRBJ2-7
size: -
CDR3: CASLNRASNEQYF
DNA: TGTGCCAGCCTTAACAGGGCCTCAAACGAGCAGTACTTC

V: TRBV19
D: -
length: 15
J: TRBJ2-3
size: -
CDR3: CASSIEGSSGDTQYF
DNA: TGTGCCAGTAGTATAGAAGGGAGTAGCGGAGATACGCAGTATTTT

V: TRBV19
D: TRBD1
length: 15
J: TRBJ2-1
size: -
CDR3: CASNSGTGNRNEQFF
DNA: TGTGCCAGTAACTCCGGGACAGGGAATCGGAATGAGCAGTTCTTC

V: TRBV11-2
D: -
length: 13
J: TRBJ2-7
size: -
CDR3: CASSLDDSYEQYF
DNA: TGTGCCAGCAGCTTGGACGATTCCTACGAGCAGTACTTC

V: TRBV5-6
D: -
length: 13
J: TRBJ2-7
size: -
CDR3: CASSPRTGYEQYF
DNA: TGTGCCAGCAGCCCTAGGACGGGCTACGAGCAGTACTTC

V: TRBV27
D: -
length: 16
J: TRBJ1-2
size: once
CDR3: CASSSEAERSNYGYTF
DNA: TGTGCCAGCAGTTCGGAAGCGGAGAGATCTAACTATGGCTACACCTTC

V: TRBV7-2
D: TRBD2
length: 15
J: TRBJ2-2
size: -
CDR3: CASSRAGTNTGELFF
DNA: TGTGCCAGCAGCCGAGCGGGAACGAACACCGGGGAGCTGTTTTTT

V: TRBV4-3
D: TRBD1
length: 19
J: TRBJ1-2
size: -
CDR3: CASSQAGDRGRTTNYGYTF
DNA: TGCGCCAGCAGCCAAGCGGGGGACAGGGGGCGGACCACTAACTATGGCTACACCTTC

V: TRBV7-2
D: TRBD2
length: 16
J: TRBJ2-1
size: -
CDR3: CASSLLPSGLYNEQFF
DNA: TGTGCCAGCAGCTTATTACCTAGCGGGCTCTACAATGAGCAGTTCTTC

V: TRBV5-1
D: -
length: 12
J: TRBJ1-4
size: -
CDR3: CASSRDGLELFF
DNA: TGCGCCAGCAGCCGGGATGGGTTGGAACTGTTTTTT

V: TRBV28
D: TRBD2
length: 18
J: TRBJ2-4
size: -
CDR3: CASSLYGLAGLAKNIQYF
DNA: TGTGCCAGCAGTTTATATGGGCTAGCGGGGCTAGCCAAAAACATTCAGTACTTC

V: TRBV7-2
D: -
length: 16
J: TRBJ1-6
size: -
CDR3: CASSLDPSRRGSPLHF
DNA: TGTGCCAGCAGCTTAGACCCGAGCAGGAGGGGTTCACCCCTCCACTTT

V: TRBV18
D: -
length: 13
J: TRBJ1-4
size: few
CDR3: CASSLSAAEKLFF
DNA: TGTGCCAGCTCACTGTCGGCTGCTGAAAAACTGTTTTTT

V: TRBV19
D: TRBD1
length: 13
J: TRBJ2-1
size: -
CDR3: CASSIVQGNEQFF
DNA: TGTGCCAGTAGTATAGTACAGGGGAATGAGCAGTTCTTC

V: TRBV4-3
D: TRBD1
length: 15
J: TRBJ2-1
size: -
CDR3: CASSQEEQGWNEQFF
DNA: TGCGCCAGCAGCCAAGAGGAACAGGGGTGGAATGAGCAGTTCTTC

V: TRBV18
D: TRBD1
length: 14
J: TRBJ2-7
size: -
CDR3: CASSPRDSSYEQYF
DNA: TGTGCCAGCTCACCTCGGGACAGCTCCTACGAGCAGTACTTC

V: TRBV10-3
D: -
length: 15
J: TRBJ1-6
size: -
CDR3: CAIRGPLDDNSPLHF
DNA: TGTGCCATCAGGGGGCCCCTGGATGATAATTCACCCCTCCACTTT

V: TRBV9
D: TRBD2
length: 16
J: TRBJ2-2
size: -
CDR3: CASSPRSGARTGELFF
DNA: TGTGCCAGCAGCCCGCGGAGCGGGGCCCGCACCGGGGAGCTGTTTTTT

V: TRBV6-1
D: -
length: 14
J: TRBJ2-7
size: -
CDR3: CASSEGRLSYEQYF
DNA: TGTGCCAGCAGTGAAGGGCGGCTCTCCTACGAGCAGTACTTC

V: TRBV2
D: -
length: 14
J: TRBJ1-1
size: few
CDR3: CASRHRVQVTEAFF
DNA: TGTGCCAGCAGACACAGGGTTCAGGTAACTGAAGCTTTCTTT

V: TRBV12-5
D: -
length: 13
J: TRBJ2-1
size: -
CDR3: CASGLIWNNEQFF
DNA: TGTGCTAGTGGTTTAATCTGGAACAATGAGCAGTTCTTC

V: TRBV7-2
D: -
length: 15
J: TRBJ1-4
size: -
CDR3: CASSLVVDPGEKLFF
DNA: TGTGCCAGCAGCTTAGTCGTAGATCCGGGTGAAAAACTGTTTTTT

V: TRBV27
D: -
length: 13
J: TRBJ2-3
size: -
CDR3: CASSLRDLDTQYF
DNA: TGTGCCAGCAGTCTCCGGGACCTAGATACGCAGTATTTT

V: TRBV27
D: TRBD1
length: 16
J: TRBJ1-2
size: -
CDR3: CASSLSPGQGLNGYTF
DNA: TGTGCCAGCAGTTTATCCCCCGGACAGGGCCTCAACGGCTACACCTTC

V: TRBV5-1
D: TRBD1
length: 16
J: TRBJ2-7
size: -
CDR3: CASSLDRDRGRREQYF
DNA: TGCGCCAGCAGCCTGGACCGGGACAGGGGCCGGCGGGAGCAGTACTTC

V: TRBV5-4
D: -
length: 16
J: TRBJ1-2
size: -
CDR3: CASSLASRVSGFGYTF
DNA: TGTGCCAGCAGCTTGGCTAGCCGAGTCAGTGGGTTTGGCTACACCTTC

V: TRBV7-2
D: TRBD2
length: 16
J: TRBJ2-5
size: few
CDR3: CASSLVASGRMLAQYF
DNA: TGTGCCAGCAGCTTAGTGGCTAGCGGGAGAATGTTGGCCCAGTACTTC

V: TRBV16
D: -
length: 14
J: TRBJ1-2
size: -
CDR3: CASSRRDGNYGYTF
DNA: TGTGCCAGCAGCCGCCGGGACGGCAACTATGGCTACACCTTC

V: TRBV7-9
D: -
length: 14
J: TRBJ1-2
size: -
CDR3: CASGPQGRNYGYTF
DNA: TGTGCCAGCGGGCCACAGGGAAGGAACTATGGCTACACCTTC

V: TRBV7-2
D: -
length: 15
J: TRBJ2-3
size: -
CDR3: CASSLALLAPDTQYF
DNA: TGTGCCAGCAGCTTAGCGCTTCTAGCCCCAGATACGCAGTATTTT

V: TRBV2
D: TRBD2
length: 14
J: TRBJ2-1
size: -
CDR3: CASSELAAYNEQFF
DNA: TGTGCCAGCAGTGAACTAGCGGCATACAATGAGCAGTTCTTC

V: TRBV5-1
D: -
length: 12
J: TRBJ2-7
size: -
CDR3: CASRSGSGEQYF
DNA: TGCGCCAGCAGGTCGGGATCAGGGGAGCAGTACTTC

V: TRBV5-5
D: TRBD2
length: 15
J: TRBJ2-7
size: -
CDR3: CASSWSPSGTYEQYF
DNA: TGTGCCAGCAGCTGGAGCCCTAGCGGAACCTACGAGCAGTACTTC

V: TRBV7-3
D: -
length: 15
J: TRBJ2-1
size: once
CDR3: CASSLQGSSYNEQFF
DNA: TGTGCCAGCAGCTTACAGGGGAGCTCCTACAATGAGCAGTTCTTC

V: TRBV5-1
D: -
length: 16
J: TRBJ1-3
size: -
CDR3: CASSLEGQASGNTIYF
DNA: TGCGCCAGCAGCTTGGAGGGGCAGGCCTCTGGAAACACCATATATTTT

V: TRBV14
D: -
length: 15
J: TRBJ1-5
size: -
CDR3: CASSLSSGANQPQHF
DNA: TGTGCCAGCAGCCTATCATCAGGCGCCAATCAGCCCCAGCATTTT

V: TRBV19
D: TRBD2
length: 15
J: TRBJ2-7
size: -
CDR3: CASSRTSGASYEQYF
DNA: TGTGCCAGTAGTCGTACTAGCGGAGCTTCCTACGAGCAGTACTTC

V: TRBV4-1
D: -
length: 16
J: TRBJ2-3
size: -
CDR3: CASSQESQGGTDTQYF
DNA: TGCGCCAGCAGCCAAGAGAGCCAGGGTGGGACAGATACGCAGTATTTT

V: TRBV13
D: -
length: 12
J: TRBJ1-1
size: -
CDR3: CASSPGRLEAFF
DNA: TGTGCCAGCAGCCCCGGACGCCTTGAAGCTTTCTTT

V: TRBV9
D: -
length: 13
J: TRBJ2-5
size: -
CDR3: CASSVGLGETQYF
DNA: TGTGCCAGCAGCGTAGGGCTAGGGGAGACCCAGTACTTC

V: TRBV28
D: -
length: 10
J: TRBJ2-3
size: -
CDR3: CASGIDTQYF
DNA: TGTGCCAGCGGAATAGATACGCAGTATTTT

V: TRBV30
D: -
length: 15
J: TRBJ2-7
size: -
CDR3: CAGNFGTPGHYEQYF
DNA: TGTGCCGGTAACTTCGGGACACCGGGCCACTACGAGCAGTACTTC